This T cell receptor (beta chain) was captured in a study of cytomegalovirus exposure and HLA in healthy donors. Across the study: There were 117 million unique TCR beta sequences, drawn from 150 million to 200 million T cells, in an earlier analysis. General study points: Certain indistinguishable V segments, among them TRBV6-2 and TRBV6-3, were excluded. For most subjects, TCR beta sequences were reported to predict HLA-A and HLA-B alleles with accuracy.

A note on this clone: Its specificity is unknown.

The PCR ran on 60 Vbeta and 13 Jbeta primers. Some clones are missing from TCRdb's copy, which holds only in-frame ones; the method was immunoSEQ multiplex PCR. The sample lists some 160,000 clones, 65% to 85% seen once, with 1.5% in the top ten. CDR1 is SGHNT, CDR2 YYREEE, per germline (reference sequence). The CDR3 sequence is 16 residues long. Trimming shortened V by 5 bases and J by 0 bases, and 17 bases separated the two germline ends. The receptor comes from a woman between 18 and 29 years old in good health and CMV-seronegative. The rearrangement uses TRBV5-4 and TRBJ1-1; maybe TRBD1 (6 bases). The sequencing input was PBMCs. The CDR3 loop is CASSRGGWDMNTEAFF. In nucleotides, the CDR3 is TGTGCCAGCAGTCGTGGTGGATGGGACATGAACACTGAAGCTTTCTTT.